The 2 T cell receptor beta chains in this list originate from one sample, sequenced in a study of T cell repertoires in cytomegalovirus infection. TCRdb redid the calling of the reads with MiXCR, one entry per CDR3 protein. The sample lists about 140,000 distinct CDR3 sequences, about 6.5% occurring once. Material for sequencing was PBMCs. These receptors originate from a human donor in good health (CMV status not recorded). Some clones in this sample may be carry-over from other donors' samples.

The chain has TRBV3-1 and TRBJ2-7, with a weak D call TRBD1 (6 bases). V lost 3 bases to trimming and J lost 2 bases, with 8 bases between them. The CDR3 extends over 13 amino acids. Germline CDR1 LGHDT, CDR2 YNNKEL (reference sequence). CDR3 in amino acids: CASSQAGAYEQYF. The CDR3 DNA is TGTGCCAGCAGCCAGGCAGGGGCCTACGAGCAGTACTTC.

This clonotype appeared many times. This chain links TRBV2 with TRBJ2-5; no definite D call. This CDR3 comprises 11 residues. V lost 3 bases, J lost 5 bases, and 4 bases lay in between. Germline V CDR1 and CDR2: SNHLY, FYNNEI. This CDR3 is CASSERETQYF. DNA for the CDR3: TGTGCCAGCAGTGAGCGTGAGACCCAGTACTTC.